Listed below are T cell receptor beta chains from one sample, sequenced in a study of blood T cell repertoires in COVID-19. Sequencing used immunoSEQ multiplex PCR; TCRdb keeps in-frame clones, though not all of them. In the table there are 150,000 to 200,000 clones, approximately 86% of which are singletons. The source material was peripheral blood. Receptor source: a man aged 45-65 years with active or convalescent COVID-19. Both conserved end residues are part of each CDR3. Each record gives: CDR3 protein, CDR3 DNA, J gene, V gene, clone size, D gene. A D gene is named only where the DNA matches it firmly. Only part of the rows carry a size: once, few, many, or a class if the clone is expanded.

CDR3aa: CASSLAAGVPTDTQYF; CDR3nt: TGTGCCAGCAGCTTGGCGGCGGGGGTGCCCACAGATACGCAGTATTTT; j_gene: TRBJ2-3; v_gene: TRBV5-6; abundance: NA; d_gene: TRBD2
CDR3aa: CASSLTGTGATEAFF; CDR3nt: TGTGCCAGCAGCTTAACAGGGACCGGAGCCACTGAAGCTTTCTTT; j_gene: TRBJ1-1; v_gene: TRBV7-2; abundance: NA; d_gene: NA
CDR3aa: CASSGGTLNTGELFF; CDR3nt: TGTGCCAGCAGCGGGGGGACACTGAACACCGGGGAGCTGTTTTTT; j_gene: TRBJ2-2; v_gene: TRBV9; abundance: NA; d_gene: NA
CDR3aa: CASRPAGGEEQYF; CDR3nt: TGTGCCAGCAGGCCAGCGGGAGGAGAAGAGCAGTACTTC; j_gene: TRBJ2-7; v_gene: TRBV5-4; abundance: NA; d_gene: TRBD2
CDR3aa: CATSGFGVAGESTDTQYF; CDR3nt: TGTGCCACCAGTGGGTTTGGGGTAGCGGGGGAATCCACAGATACGCAGTATTTT; j_gene: TRBJ2-3; v_gene: TRBV24-1; abundance: NA; d_gene: TRBD2
CDR3aa: CAIRASGTSSYEQYF; CDR3nt: TGTGCCATCAGGGCTAGCGGGACGAGCTCCTACGAGCAGTACTTC; j_gene: TRBJ2-7; v_gene: TRBV10-3; abundance: NA; d_gene: TRBD2
CDR3aa: CASSSMTGVSTEAFF; CDR3nt: TGTGCCAGCAGTTCGATGACAGGGGTGAGCACTGAAGCTTTCTTT; j_gene: TRBJ1-1; v_gene: TRBV6-2/TRBV6-3; abundance: NA; d_gene: TRBD1
CDR3aa: CASSPPDRGFPEAFF; CDR3nt: TGTGCCAGCTCACCACCGGACAGGGGCTTTCCTGAAGCTTTCTTT; j_gene: TRBJ1-1; v_gene: TRBV18; abundance: NA; d_gene: TRBD1
CDR3aa: CASSTTPPGQGMYGYTF; CDR3nt: TGTGCCAGCAGTACTACTCCCCCGGGACAGGGAATGTATGGCTACACCTTC; j_gene: TRBJ1-2; v_gene: TRBV28; abundance: once; d_gene: TRBD1
CDR3aa: CASSEKTGNQPQHF; CDR3nt: TGTGCCAGCAGTGAAAAGACAGGCAATCAGCCCCAGCATTTT; j_gene: TRBJ1-5; v_gene: TRBV2; abundance: NA; d_gene: NA
CDR3aa: CASSSGTGYEQYF; CDR3nt: TGCGCCAGCAGCTCCGGGACAGGGTACGAGCAGTACTTC; j_gene: TRBJ2-7; v_gene: TRBV5-1; abundance: NA; d_gene: TRBD1
CDR3aa: CASSESTGRLNGYTF; CDR3nt: TGCGCCAGCAGTGAGTCGACGGGTAGACTAAATGGCTACACCTTC; j_gene: TRBJ1-2; v_gene: TRBV10-1; abundance: NA; d_gene: NA
CDR3aa: CASSRQGAWYEQYF; CDR3nt: TGTGCCAGCAGCCGACAGGGGGCCTGGTACGAGCAGTACTTC; j_gene: TRBJ2-7; v_gene: TRBV6-5; abundance: once; d_gene: TRBD1
CDR3aa: CASSPHTTGGITEAFF; CDR3nt: TGTGCCAGCAGCCCCCACACGACAGGGGGAATCACTGAAGCTTTCTTT; j_gene: TRBJ1-1; v_gene: TRBV7-9; abundance: NA; d_gene: TRBD1
CDR3aa: CASWTGVYYNEQFF; CDR3nt: TGTGCCAGCTGGACAGGGGTCTACTACAATGAGCAGTTCTTC; j_gene: TRBJ2-1; v_gene: TRBV27; abundance: NA; d_gene: TRBD1
CDR3aa: CASSVGPGSLYEQYF; CDR3nt: TGTGCCAGCAGCGTGGGCCCGGGGAGCCTCTACGAGCAGTACTTC; j_gene: TRBJ2-7; v_gene: TRBV3-1/TRBV3-2; abundance: NA; d_gene: NA
CDR3aa: CASSPQGAGNQPQHF; CDR3nt: TGTGCCAGCAGCCCACAGGGGGCTGGCAATCAGCCCCAGCATTTT; j_gene: TRBJ1-5; v_gene: TRBV3-1/TRBV3-2; abundance: many; d_gene: TRBD1
CDR3aa: CASSPQGHPEAFF; CDR3nt: TGTGCCAGTAGTCCACAGGGTCACCCTGAAGCTTTCTTT; j_gene: TRBJ1-1; v_gene: TRBV19; abundance: NA; d_gene: NA
CDR3aa: CASSPWGGHTGELFF; CDR3nt: TGTGCCAGTAGCCCCTGGGGGGGCCACACCGGGGAGCTGTTTTTT; j_gene: TRBJ2-2; v_gene: TRBV19; abundance: once; d_gene: NA
CDR3aa: CASRVTGGGYTEAFF; CDR3nt: TGTGCCAGCAGGGTGACAGGGGGCGGATACACTGAAGCTTTCTTT; j_gene: TRBJ1-1; v_gene: TRBV27; abundance: once; d_gene: TRBD1
CDR3aa: CASSLRSRDRWPLRDEQYF; CDR3nt: TGTGCCAGCAGCTTGCGTTCCCGGGACAGATGGCCTTTGCGGGACGAGCAGTACTTC; j_gene: TRBJ2-7; v_gene: TRBV5-4; abundance: NA; d_gene: TRBD1
CDR3aa: CASSKDRDSTEAFF; CDR3nt: TGTGCCAGCAGTAAGGACAGGGATAGTACTGAAGCTTTCTTT; j_gene: TRBJ1-1; v_gene: TRBV27; abundance: NA; d_gene: TRBD1
CDR3aa: CASSRMQGARGYTF; CDR3nt: TGTGCCAGCAGTCGCATGCAGGGGGCGCGAGGCTACACCTTC; j_gene: TRBJ1-2; v_gene: TRBV28; abundance: NA; d_gene: TRBD1
CDR3aa: CASSLNRAAEAFF; CDR3nt: TGTGCCAGCAGCCTGAACAGGGCCGCTGAAGCTTTCTTT; j_gene: TRBJ1-1; v_gene: TRBV3-1/TRBV3-2; abundance: NA; d_gene: NA
CDR3aa: CASSQFSRGLDYGYTF; CDR3nt: TGTGCCAGCAGCCAATTTTCGAGGGGGCTGGACTATGGCTACACCTTC; j_gene: TRBJ1-2; v_gene: TRBV3-1/TRBV3-2; abundance: NA; d_gene: TRBD1
CDR3aa: CASSLSGGGRDTEAFF; CDR3nt: TGTGCCAGCAGTTTATCAGGCGGGGGGCGGGACACTGAAGCTTTCTTT; j_gene: TRBJ1-1; v_gene: TRBV28; abundance: NA; d_gene: NA
CDR3aa: CASSPSRDTQYF; CDR3nt: TGTGCCAGCAGTCCTTCGAGGGATACGCAGTATTTT; j_gene: TRBJ2-3; v_gene: TRBV25-1; abundance: NA; d_gene: NA
CDR3aa: CASSLGVTLGANEKLFF; CDR3nt: TGCGCCAGCAGCTTGGGGGTTACCCTAGGGGCTAATGAAAAACTGTTTTTT; j_gene: TRBJ1-4; v_gene: TRBV5-1; abundance: NA; d_gene: NA
CDR3aa: CASSSGLAGASYNEQFF; CDR3nt: TGCGCCAGCAGTTCGGGACTAGCGGGAGCTTCGTACAATGAGCAGTTCTTC; j_gene: TRBJ2-1; v_gene: TRBV10-2; abundance: NA; d_gene: TRBD2
CDR3aa: CASGQRTGHSNQPQHF; CDR3nt: TGTGCTAGTGGTCAACGGACAGGGCATAGCAATCAGCCCCAGCATTTT; j_gene: TRBJ1-5; v_gene: TRBV12-5; abundance: NA; d_gene: TRBD1
CDR3aa: CASSLYPTVTYEQYF; CDR3nt: TGTGCCAGCAGCCTCTACCCGACAGTTACCTACGAGCAGTACTTC; j_gene: TRBJ2-7; v_gene: TRBV4-2; abundance: NA; d_gene: NA
CDR3aa: CASSPYTTGNTIYF; CDR3nt: TGTGCCAGCTCACCATATACAACTGGAAACACCATATATTTT; j_gene: TRBJ1-3; v_gene: TRBV18; abundance: NA; d_gene: NA
CDR3aa: CATADSYSNQPQHF; CDR3nt: TGTGCCACCGCGGACAGCTATAGCAATCAGCCCCAGCATTTT; j_gene: TRBJ1-5; v_gene: TRBV24-1; abundance: NA; d_gene: NA
CDR3aa: CASSYGAGTSGRSSYNEQFF; CDR3nt: TGTGCCAGCAGCTACGGGGCCGGGACTAGCGGGCGGAGCTCCTACAATGAGCAGTTCTTC; j_gene: TRBJ2-1; v_gene: TRBV3-1/TRBV3-2; abundance: NA; d_gene: TRBD2
CDR3aa: CAISATRDEQFF; CDR3nt: TGTGCCATCAGTGCTACCCGGGATGAGCAGTTCTTC; j_gene: TRBJ2-1; v_gene: TRBV10-3; abundance: once; d_gene: NA
CDR3aa: CASSYSTPTETYEQYF; CDR3nt: TGTGCCAGCAGTTACTCGACACCTACCGAGACCTACGAGCAGTACTTC; j_gene: TRBJ2-7; v_gene: TRBV6-5; abundance: NA; d_gene: NA
CDR3aa: CASSVARTGTGGFGANVLTF; CDR3nt: TGTGCCAGCAGCGTAGCTAGGACCGGGACAGGGGGCTTTGGGGCCAACGTCCTGACTTTC; j_gene: TRBJ2-6; v_gene: TRBV9; abundance: NA; d_gene: TRBD1
CDR3aa: CASSLAGVGEQYF; CDR3nt: TGTGCCAGCAGTCTAGCGGGAGTAGGGGAGCAGTACTTC; j_gene: TRBJ2-7; v_gene: TRBV7-3; abundance: NA; d_gene: TRBD2
CDR3aa: CASSSGQGSNQPQHF; CDR3nt: TGTGCCAGCAGCTCAGGACAGGGAAGCAATCAGCCCCAGCATTTT; j_gene: TRBJ1-5; v_gene: TRBV7-6; abundance: NA; d_gene: TRBD1
CDR3aa: CASSSLREGSRYIQYF; CDR3nt: TGTGCCAGCAGTTCCCTCCGTGAGGGATCGAGGTACATTCAGTACTTC; j_gene: TRBJ2-4; v_gene: TRBV6-2/TRBV6-3; abundance: NA; d_gene: NA
CDR3aa: CASRQGINSPLHF; CDR3nt: TGTGCCAGCAGACAGGGGATTAATTCACCCCTCCACTTT; j_gene: TRBJ1-6; v_gene: TRBV6-5; abundance: NA; d_gene: TRBD1
CDR3aa: CASSESMTGLSFF; CDR3nt: TGCGCCAGCAGTGAGTCGATGACAGGGCTCTCTTTCTTT; j_gene: TRBJ1-1; v_gene: TRBV10-1; abundance: NA; d_gene: TRBD1
CDR3aa: CASSSLAGGIYEQYF; CDR3nt: TGTGCCAGCAGCTCCCTAGCGGGGGGGATCTACGAGCAGTACTTC; j_gene: TRBJ2-7; v_gene: TRBV7-2; abundance: NA; d_gene: TRBD2
CDR3aa: CASSETSTGLNTEAFF; CDR3nt: TGTGCCAGCAGTGAAACGTCGACAGGGCTGAACACTGAAGCTTTCTTT; j_gene: TRBJ1-1; v_gene: TRBV25-1; abundance: NA; d_gene: TRBD1
CDR3aa: CASSFDRVQYEQYF; CDR3nt: TGCGCCAGCAGCTTCGACAGGGTTCAGTACGAGCAGTACTTC; j_gene: TRBJ2-7; v_gene: TRBV5-1; abundance: NA; d_gene: TRBD1
CDR3aa: CASSSQETLYGYTF; CDR3nt: TGTGCCAGCAGCTCACAGGAAACCCTCTATGGCTACACCTTC; j_gene: TRBJ1-2; v_gene: TRBV28; abundance: NA; d_gene: NA
CDR3aa: CAWRQQARLETQYF; CDR3nt: TGTGCCTGGAGGCAACAGGCGAGATTGGAGACCCAGTACTTC; j_gene: TRBJ2-5; v_gene: TRBV30; abundance: NA; d_gene: NA
CDR3aa: CASSLGTASYGYTF; CDR3nt: TGTGCCAGCAGCCTCGGGACTGCTTCCTATGGCTACACCTTC; j_gene: TRBJ1-2; v_gene: TRBV5-5; abundance: NA; d_gene: NA
CDR3aa: CASSYSGTGMSF; CDR3nt: TGTGCCAGCTCCTACTCCGGGACAGGAATGTCCTTC; j_gene: TRBJ1-2; v_gene: TRBV27; abundance: once; d_gene: TRBD1
CDR3aa: CASSQSSGQGREKLFF; CDR3nt: TGTGCCAGCAGCCAATCCTCGGGACAGGGTCGGGAAAAACTGTTTTTT; j_gene: TRBJ1-4; v_gene: TRBV5-5; abundance: NA; d_gene: TRBD1
CDR3aa: CATSRDRVTYGYTF; CDR3nt: TGTGCCACCAGCAGAGACCGAGTCACCTATGGCTACACCTTC; j_gene: TRBJ1-2; v_gene: TRBV15; abundance: NA; d_gene: NA
CDR3aa: CASRRQDRETYEQYF; CDR3nt: TGTGCCAGCAGGAGACAGGACAGGGAAACCTACGAGCAGTACTTC; j_gene: TRBJ2-7; v_gene: TRBV28; abundance: NA; d_gene: TRBD1